These 21 T cell receptor beta chains came from one sample sequenced in a study of cytomegalovirus exposure and HLA in healthy donors. PCR amplification relied on 60 Vbeta primers (plus 13 Jbeta primers). TCRdb's table, derived via immunoSEQ multiplex PCR, lists solely in-frame clones and lacks some. The sample carries about 160,000 clones, approximately 80% recorded once. Source material: PBMCs. The receptors come from a woman between 45 and 60 years old in good health and CMV-seropositive.

The chain couples TRBV27 to TRBJ2-5, with TRBD2 matching over 14 bases. The length of the CDR3 is 15 residues. The germline V gene encodes CDR1 MNHEY and CDR2 SMNVEV (reference sequence). V was pared by 5 bases and J by 10 bases, with 9 bases of the junction left unmatched. The CDR3 protein is CASSERLAGGLIQYF. The CDR3 DNA follows: TGTGCCAGCAGTGAGCGACTAGCGGGGGGGCTGATCCAGTACTTC.

Points on this clone: This sample also contains other DNA sequences that code for the same CDR3. The chain employs TRBV7-2 and TRBJ1-2, with 8 bases matching TRBD1. Per the germline V gene, CDR1 is SGHTA and CDR2 is FQGNSA. The CDR3 has 11 amino acids. J was trimmed by 8 bases and V by 6 bases; bases with no gene match: 2. Here the CDR3 DNA reads TGTGCCAGCAGTTCAGGGGGCGGCTACACCTTC. Its translation is CASSSGGGYTF.

V usage is TRBV9 and J usage is TRBJ2-3; 7 positions match TRBD2. The CDR3 length is 18 residues. Trimming removed 0 bases from V and 6 bases from J; junction bases left unmatched: 16. From germline, CDR1 is SGDLS and CDR2 YYNGEE. The chain's CDR3 is CASSVAVASGSNRDTQYF. The CDR3 region has the DNA TGTGCCAGCAGCGTAGCTGTTGCTAGCGGTTCTAACCGGGATACGCAGTATTTT.

This chain connects TRBV19 to TRBJ1-4; 8 bases fit TRBD1. With V trimmed by 5 bases and J by 4 bases, 6 bases remained unmatched. The CDR3 has 15 residues. Germline V lookup: CDR1 LNHDA, CDR2 SQIVND (reference sequence). CDR3 sequence (DNA): TGTGCCAGTAGTCTCGGGACAGGAAATAATGAAAAACTGTTTTTT. This sequence encodes CASSLGTGNNEKLFF. The full variable domain, rest sourced from reference TRBV19 and TRBJ1-4, is DGGITQSPKYLFRKEGQNVTLSCEQNLNHDAMYWYRQDPGQGLRLIYYSQIVNDFQKGDIAEGYSVSREKKESFPLTVTSAQKNPTAFYLCASSLGTGNNEKLFFGSGTQLSVL.

The rearrangement uses TRBV6-5 and TRBJ1-2; D not certain. V lost 8 bases to trimming and J lost 7 bases, with 23 bases between them. Germline CDR1 MNHEY, CDR2 SVGAGI. The CDR3 has 15 amino acids. This chain's CDR3 is CASFGVVEDAVGYTF. The CDR3 nucleotides read TGTGCCAGCTTTGGAGTAGTAGAAGACGCCGTTGGCTACACCTTC.

J is TRBJ2-2 and V is TRBV6-1, with D uncertain. Germline assignment: CDR1 MNHNS and CDR2 SASEGT. V gave up 6 bases and J gave up 4 bases, with 9 bases separating them. The CDR3 is 13 amino acids. CDR3 nucleotides: TGTGCCAGCAGACAACCGATCACCGGGGAGCTGTTTTTT. Protein sequence: CASRQPITGELFF.

The chain joins TRBV6-1 to TRBJ2-7, with 9 bases that match TRBD1. The germline gives CDR1 MNHNS, CDR2 SASEGT. With 8 bases clipped from V and 2 bases from J, the junction kept 10 bases outside the gene matches. The CDR3 covers 15 residues. DNA for the CDR3: TGTGCCAGCCTTGTACCGACAGGGGGGGCCTACGAGCAGTACTTC. Translation gives CASLVPTGGAYEQYF.

V is TRBV5-1 and J is TRBJ2-3, with unresolved D. CDR3 length: 12 residues. Germline V gene sequence: CDR1 SGHRS, CDR2 YFSETQ. V gave up 4 bases and J gave up 4 bases, with 7 bases separating them. The CDR3 DNA is TGCGCCAGCAGCGAGAATTCAGATACGCAGTATTTT. Translating it yields CASSENSDTQYF. Full variable domain (missing parts from reference TRBV5-1 and TRBJ2-3): KAGVTQTPRYLIKTRGQQVTLSCSPISGHRSVSWYQQTPGQGLQFLFEYFSETQRNKGNFPGRFSGRQFSNSRSEMNVSTLELGDSALYLCASSENSDTQYFGPGTRLTVL.

This chain links TRBV7-2 with TRBJ2-3; D not certain. Germline CDR1 and CDR2: SGHTA and FQGNSA. The length of the CDR3 is 12 residues. Trimming took off 2 bases at V and 7 bases at J, with 7 bases between the two ends. For the CDR3, the DNA is TGTGCCAGCAGCTTAAATACATATACGCAGTATTTT. It specifies CASSLNTYTQYF.

V is TRBV4-2 and J is TRBJ2-3, with TRBD2 matching over 12 bases. The germline CDR1 and CDR2 sequences are LGHNA and YNFKEQ. The length of the CDR3 is 17 residues. Unmatched junction bases numbered 8, after V lost 4 bases and J lost 3 bases. The CDR3 region is CASSPRGLAGMTDTQYF. CDR3 nucleotides: TGTGCCAGCAGCCCCCGCGGACTAGCGGGGATGACAGATACGCAGTATTTT.

The chain recombines TRBV7-9 with TRBJ1-1; D gene unclear. Germline V gives CDR1 SEHNR, CDR2 FQNEAQ (reference sequence). CDR3 length: 16 amino acids. V was pared by 5 bases and J by 1 base, with 17 bases between. The CDR3 region has the DNA TGTGCCAGCAGCCACGCCCCATTGATCGGGAACACTGAAGCTTTCTTT. Translation gives CASSHAPLIGNTEAFF.

The V and J genes are TRBV28 and TRBJ2-3; D might be TRBD2 (6 bases). V lost 4 bases and J 5 bases, leaving 13 bases between the germline ends. CDR1 is MDHEN, CDR2 SYDVKM, per germline. CDR3 length: 14 amino acids. The CDR3 protein is CASSYGSLRDTQYF. CDR3 sequence (DNA): TGTGCCAGCAGTTACGGGAGTTTAAGAGATACGCAGTATTTT. Full variable domain (remainder filled in from reference TRBV28 and TRBJ2-3): DVKVTQSSRYLVKRTGEKVFLECVQDMDHENMFWYRQDPGLGLRLIYFSYDVKMKEKGDIPEGYSVSREKKERFSLILESASTNQTSMYLCASSYGSLRDTQYFGPGTRLTVL.

The genes are TRBV29-1 and TRBJ2-1; maybe TRBD1 (6 bases). V was shortened by 6 bases and J by 2 bases, with 8 bases between the two germline ends. The germline CDR1 and CDR2 sequences are SQVTM and ANQGSEA. The CDR3 extends over 12 amino acids. In DNA, the CDR3 is TGCAGCGTGGGGGACACCTACAATGAGCAGTTCTTC. Protein sequence: CSVGDTYNEQFF.

This clone was observed a few times. The V and J genes are TRBV4-1 and TRBJ2-3; no clear D gene. Trimming took off 3 bases at V and 3 bases at J, with 7 bases between the two ends. This CDR3 is 13 amino acids long. Germline loops: CDR1 MGHRA, CDR2 YSYEKL. The chain's CDR3 is CASSQEPTDTQYF. The CDR3 DNA reads TGCGCCAGCAGCCAGGAGCCAACAGATACGCAGTATTTT.

The chain uses TRBV25-1 and TRBJ1-2; weak D call: TRBD1 (5 bases). V lost 4 bases, J lost 5 bases, and 11 bases lay in between. CDR1 is MGHDK, CDR2 SYGVNS, per germline. The CDR3 has 13 amino acids. The CDR3 loop reads CASSGNRGYGYTF. In DNA form, the CDR3 reads TGTGCCAGCAGTGGAAATAGGGGTTATGGCTACACCTTC.

The rearrangement uses TRBV5-5 and TRBJ2-6, with 12 positions matching TRBD2. The CDR3 sequence is 18 residues long. Germline V gene data show CDR1 as SGHKS and CDR2 as YYEKEE (reference sequence). V gave up 2 bases and J gave up 0 bases; unmatched junction bases: 3. Here the CDR3 DNA reads TGTGCCAGCAGCTTCCTAGCGGGGGGGCTCTCTGGGGCCAACGTCCTGACTTTC. Its protein is CASSFLAGGLSGANVLTF.

V gene TRBV5-8 combines with J gene TRBJ1-1; tentatively, D is TRBD1 (5 bases). V lost 0 bases and J 7 bases, leaving 22 bases between the germline ends. Germline V CDR1 and CDR2: SGHTS, YDEGEE. The CDR3 contains 17 residues. As DNA, the CDR3 is TGTGCCAGCAGCTTGGGGGGGGTCAGCCCCCAACGCTTTGAAGCTTTCTTT. This encodes CASSLGGVSPQRFEAFF.

The rearrangement links TRBV7-2 to TRBJ2-4; 9 bases are shared with TRBD2. The ends lost 5 bases at V and 6 bases at J; junction bases unmatched: 5. Germline lookup yields CDR1 SGHTA and CDR2 FQGNSA. This CDR3 comprises 14 residues. In DNA form, the CDR3 reads TGTGCCAGCAGCCTAAGCGGGAGGACAAACATTCAGTACTTC. Its translation is CASSLSGRTNIQYF.

V is TRBV28 and J is TRBJ2-7; no clear D. This CDR3 is 12 amino acids long. Germline V gene lookup returns CDR1 MDHEN and CDR2 SYDVKM. V dropped 6 bases and J dropped 6 bases, with 12 bases sitting between them. The CDR3 bases are TGTGCCAGCAGCACCCTGGCGGCCGAGCAGTACTTC. Protein product: CASSTLAAEQYF.

The chain is built from TRBV19 and TRBJ1-1; D possibly corresponds to TRBD1 (5 bases). V lost 3 bases to trimming and J lost 4 bases, with 15 bases between them. The germline CDR1 and CDR2 sequences are LNHDA and SQIVND (reference sequence). The CDR3 spans 15 residues. The CDR3: CASSIGTGRITEAFF. CDR3 bases: TGTGCCAGTAGTATTGGAACAGGCCGAATCACTGAAGCTTTCTTT.

The table lists this clone with a few counts. The chain uses TRBV5-1 and TRBJ2-1; 10 bases map to TRBD1. This CDR3 region has 15 residues. Germline V gene data show CDR1 as SGHRS and CDR2 as YFSETQ. V was pared by 0 bases and J by 14 bases, with 11 bases of the junction left unmatched. In nucleotides, the CDR3 is TGCGCCAGCAGCTTGGTGGTCAGGGACAGGGGTGGAGAGTTCTTC. Translating gives CASSLVVRDRGGEFF. Full variable domain (rest looked up from reference TRBV5-1 and TRBJ2-1): KAGVTQTPRYLIKTRGQQVTLSCSPISGHRSVSWYQQTPGQGLQFLFEYFSETQRNKGNFPGRFSGRQFSNSRSEMNVSTLELGDSALYLCASSLVVRDRGGEFFGPGTRLTVL.